Presented here are 19 T cell receptor beta chains from one specimen sequenced in a study of shared clonotypes between healthy human individuals. The table came from immunoSEQ multiplex PCR; TCRdb's copy has only in-frame clones and leaves some out. The data hold 1.6 million or so clones, with 98% observed a single time. The sample comprised naive CD4+ T cells sorted from blood. Subset noted: CD45RA+ positively selected. All receptors come from a young man in good health.

The chain joins TRBV11-2 to TRBJ2-3; 7 bases are a match to TRBD2. The trim removed 0 bases at V and 4 bases at J, leaving 10 bases unmatched. Germline assignment: CDR1 SGHAT and CDR2 FQNNGV. This CDR3 has 17 amino acids. This chain's CDR3 is CASSLEAGLAEADTQYF. CDR3 DNA: TGTGCCAGCAGCTTAGAGGCGGGGCTAGCGGAAGCAGATACGCAGTATTTT.

The rearrangement uses TRBV7-6 and TRBJ1-1, with D tentatively TRBD1 (5 bases). Germline CDR1 SGHVS, CDR2 FNYEAQ. Trimming removed 5 bases from V and 1 base from J, with 17 bases in between. This CDR3 comprises 16 residues. The CDR3 sequence is CASSPFPRGQNTEAFF. CDR3 nucleotide sequence: TGTGCCAGCAGCCCCTTCCCTCGGGGCCAGAACACTGAAGCTTTCTTT.

The chain joins TRBV18 to TRBJ2-1, with 9 bases matching TRBD2. Losses at the gene ends were 1 base for V and 4 bases for J; bases not matched to a gene: 14. The germline V gene encodes CDR1 KGHSH and CDR2 LQKENI. This CDR3 spans 19 amino acids. The CDR3, as DNA: TGTGCCAGCTCACCACAGGGTAGCGGGAGTTCTAGATGGTACAATGAGCAGTTCTTC. Residues: CASSPQGSGSSRWYNEQFF.

The genes are TRBV18 and TRBJ2-7, with D possibly being TRBD1 or TRBD2 (5 bases each). Trimming removed 6 bases from V and 2 bases from J, with 14 bases in between. The CDR3 is 14 amino acids. Germline CDR1 KGHSH, CDR2 LQKENI. Here the CDR3 reads CASSTSGGAYEQYF. Here the CDR3 DNA reads TGTGCCAGCTCGACGTCTGGGGGAGCCTACGAGCAGTACTTC.

The V call is TRBV11-2, the J call TRBJ2-3; D unresolved. The length of the CDR3 is 11 residues. V was cut by 5 bases and J by 5 bases, with 5 bases left in between. Germline lookup yields CDR1 SGHAT and CDR2 FQNNGV. CDR3 sequence (DNA): TGTGCCAGCAGCGCACTAGATACGCAGTATTTT. Its translation: CASSALDTQYF.

The chain couples TRBV10-1 to TRBJ2-1, with TRBD2 identical over 15 bases. The CDR3 runs 18 residues. The V gene's germline CDR1 is WNHNN and CDR2 SYGVQD (reference sequence). Losses at the gene ends were 2 bases for V and 6 bases for J; bases not matched to a gene: 8. CDR3 loop: CASSETGLAGGPSNEQFF. Here the CDR3 DNA reads TGCGCCAGCAGTGAGACAGGACTAGCGGGAGGGCCGAGCAATGAGCAGTTCTTC.

This chain joins TRBV7-9 and TRBJ1-2; 7 bases are shared with TRBD1. The germline gives CDR1 SEHNR, CDR2 FQNEAQ (reference sequence). The J segment lost 2 bases and the V segment lost 3 bases, leaving 3 bases of the junction unmatched. The CDR3 loop spans 14 amino acids. CDR3 amino acids: CASSFQGVNYGYTF. The CDR3 DNA is TGTGCCAGCAGCTTCCAGGGGGTAAACTATGGCTACACCTTC.

This chain connects TRBV5-1 to TRBJ2-1; possibly TRBD1 or TRBD2 for D (5 bases each). V dropped 4 bases and J dropped 15 bases, with 17 bases sitting between them. Germline V lookup: CDR1 SGHRS, CDR2 YFSETQ. The CDR3 is made up of 12 amino acids. Here the CDR3 DNA reads TGCGCCAGCAGCCCAGCAGGGTTGGAGGCGTTCTTC. It yields the protein CASSPAGLEAFF.

The V call is TRBV7-2, the J call TRBJ2-3; D is undetermined. The V end lost 6 bases, the J end lost 2 bases, and 6 bases lay between the germline ends. Germline-derived CDR1 and CDR2 are SGHTA and FQGNSA. This CDR3 has 12 amino acids. CDR3 coding DNA: TGTGCCAGCAGGTACATCACAGATACGCAGTATTTT. Protein sequence: CASRYITDTQYF.

This chain links TRBV29-1 with TRBJ1-3, with a tentative D call TRBD1 (5 bases). Germline CDR1 and CDR2: SQVTM and ANQGSEA. Trimming left V 4 bases short and J 0 bases short, with 10 bases between. The CDR3 contains 14 residues. The CDR3 sequence: CSVGGRDSGNTIYF. The CDR3 DNA sequence: TGCAGCGTTGGGGGCAGGGACTCTGGAAACACCATATATTTT.

CDR3 nucleotides: TGTGCCAGCAGCGTAGGGGGGAGGGCCGCGGTCTCCTACGAGCAGTACTTC. Its translation: CASSVGGRAAVSYEQYF. This chain links TRBV9 with TRBJ2-7, with TRBD2 identical over 7 bases. There are 17 residues in the CDR3. CDR1 is SGDLS and CDR2 is YYNGEE in the germline V gene. V lost 0 bases, J lost 0 bases, and 9 bases stayed unmatched.

This sequence joins TRBV4-3 and TRBJ2-1; a possible D gene is TRBD2 (6 bases). This CDR3 comprises 14 residues. Trimming cost V 0 bases and J 7 bases, with 10 bases left between them. CDR1 LGHNA and CDR2 YSLEER come from the germline V gene. CDR3 nucleotides: TGCGCCAGCAGCCAAGATTGGGAGGCTAATGAGCAGTTCTTC. Residues: CASSQDWEANEQFF.

V and J are TRBV11-2 and TRBJ2-1, with 16 bases matching TRBD2. Losses at the gene ends were 4 bases for V and 13 bases for J; bases not matched to a gene: 19. This CDR3 is 19 amino acids long. Germline lookup yields CDR1 SGHAT and CDR2 FQNNGV. The CDR3 DNA sequence: TGTGCCAGCAGCTCAGTAATAACCCGGGGACTAGCGGGAGGGCCATCCCAGTTCTTC. It translates to CASSSVITRGLAGGPSQFF.

With regard to this clone: Other DNA sequences within the sample encode an identical CDR3. The CDR3: CASSQVRGYEQFF. CDR3 DNA: TGCGCCAGCAGCCAAGTGCGGGGTTATGAGCAGTTCTTC. The genes are TRBV4-3 and TRBJ2-1; D perhaps matches TRBD2 (6 bases). V was cut by 1 base and J by 8 bases, with 9 bases left in between. The germline CDR1 and CDR2 sequences are LGHNA and YSLEER. CDR3 size: 13 residues.

The chain combines TRBV5-6 with TRBJ1-1; D gene unclear. Trimming removed 2 bases from V and 4 bases from J, with 15 bases in between. Germline lookup yields CDR1 SGHDT and CDR2 YYEEEE. The CDR3 runs 15 residues. As DNA, the CDR3 is TGTGCCAGCAGCTTCGGGCTGTCTCGGTTCACTGAAGCTTTCTTT. As protein: CASSFGLSRFTEAFF.

The chain employs TRBV19 and TRBJ2-3, with 7 bases matching TRBD1. The CDR3 totals 14 residues. Per the germline V gene, CDR1 is LNHDA and CDR2 is SQIVND (reference sequence). V trimming: 6 bases; J trimming: 5 bases; junction bases outside the gene matches: 8. This CDR3 is CASRDRAAKDTQYF. The CDR3 bases are TGTGCCAGTAGAGACAGGGCGGCTAAAGATACGCAGTATTTT.

The chain has TRBV5-1 and TRBJ2-3, with TRBD2 matching 14 bases. Looked up from germline, CDR1 is SGHRS and CDR2 is YFSETQ. Losses at the gene ends were 4 bases for V and 0 bases for J; bases not matched to a gene: 7. The CDR3 spans 18 residues. CDR3 nucleotides: TGCGCCAGCAGCGCCGGACTAGCGGGAGGTCGGAGCACAGATACGCAGTATTTT. It yields the protein CASSAGLAGGRSTDTQYF.

The chain couples TRBV18 to TRBJ2-5, with TRBD2 matching 8 bases. The CDR3 has 14 residues. The J segment lost 2 bases and the V segment lost 5 bases, leaving 4 bases of the junction unmatched. The germline gives CDR1 KGHSH, CDR2 LQKENI. CDR3 region: CASSGLALQETQYF. In DNA form, the CDR3 reads TGTGCCAGCTCAGGACTAGCTCTACAAGAGACCCAGTACTTC.

This clone was recorded only once. The chain combines TRBV6-1 with TRBJ1-4; 8 bases are a match to TRBD1. The CDR3 has 15 amino acids. Germline V gene sequence: CDR1 MNHNS, CDR2 SASEGT. With 6 bases clipped from V and 6 bases from J, the junction kept 9 bases outside the gene matches. DNA for the CDR3: TGTGCCAGCAGAACTAGACAGGGGAGGGATGAAAAACTGTTTTTT. It specifies CASRTRQGRDEKLFF.